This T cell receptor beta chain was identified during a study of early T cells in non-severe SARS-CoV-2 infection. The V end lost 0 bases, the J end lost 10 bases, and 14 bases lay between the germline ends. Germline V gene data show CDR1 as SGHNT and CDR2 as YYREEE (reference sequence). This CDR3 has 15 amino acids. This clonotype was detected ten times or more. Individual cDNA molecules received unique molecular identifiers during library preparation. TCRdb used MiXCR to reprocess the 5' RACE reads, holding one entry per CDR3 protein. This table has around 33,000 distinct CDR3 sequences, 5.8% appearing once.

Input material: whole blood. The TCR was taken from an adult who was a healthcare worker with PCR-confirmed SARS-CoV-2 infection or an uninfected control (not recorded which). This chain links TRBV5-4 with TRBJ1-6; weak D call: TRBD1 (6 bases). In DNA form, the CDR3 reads TGTGCCAGCAGCTTGGATACGGCAGGGGTCTCACCCCTCCACTTT. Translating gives CASSLDTAGVSPLHF.